This T cell receptor beta chain stems from a study of CD4 T cells in relation to SARS-CoV-2 and coronaviruses. Study in general: Crossreactive spike epitopes shared across donors were mapped to their HLA restriction. Study-level results: In around 60% of donors, memory CD4+ clonotypes crossrecognized SARS-CoV-2 and at least one common cold coronavirus spike.

CD4+ T cells from unexposed donors were obtained before the COVID-19 pandemic (2011-2018). CD4+ T cells were isolated from the cells after about nine days of culture. Cells permitting, SARS-CoV-2 S/N and four cold-coronavirus spikes were tested on unexposed-donor CD4+ T cells. V shed 8 bases, J shed 7 bases, and the junction held 12 bases outside the gene matches. CDR1 and CDR2 from the germline V gene are LNHDA and SQIVND (reference sequence). The CDR3 extends over 14 amino acids. The data were produced by immunoSEQ multiplex PCR, yet TCRdb's version contains in-frame clones alone and is incomplete. Among about 19,000 clones listed, approximately 80% were seen once. In the case of this clone: The antigen is not known.

The V gene is TRBV19, the J gene TRBJ1-2; the match to TRBD1 covers 8 bases. This receptor was identified in a human donor in good health. Sequences were obtained from CD4+ T cells from PBMCs, cultured in vitro. The CDR3 spells CASGSTGVLGGYTF. Here the CDR3 DNA reads TGTGCCAGTGGATCGACAGGGGTTTTGGGTGGCTACACCTTC.